The 19 T cell receptor beta chains in this list originate from one sample, sequenced in a study of shared clonotypes between healthy human individuals. The naive CD8 population came from CD45RO-negative cells selected for CCR7, without terminally differentiated effector memory CD45RA+ cells. Some clones are missing from TCRdb's copy, which holds only in-frame ones; the method was immunoSEQ multiplex PCR. This table has about 2.1 million clones, 93% appearing once. Sample: naive CD8+ T cells from PBMCs. These receptors were taken from a man aged 18 to 29 in good health. Some clones in this sample may be carry-over from other donors' samples.

This chain connects TRBV9 to TRBJ2-1; D may be TRBD2 (6 bases). The CDR3 spans 16 residues. The V end was cut by 2 bases, the J end by 0 bases, with 12 bases between. Germline V gene sequence: CDR1 SGDLS, CDR2 YYNGEE. The CDR3 nucleotides read TGTGCCAGCAGCGTGGTGGAAGCGGGCTCCTACAATGAGCAGTTCTTC. Translation: CASSVVEAGSYNEQFF.

In its sample, this clone was seen once. The chain carries TRBV2 and TRBJ2-1, with 13 bases fitting TRBD2. Trimming at V came to 4 bases and at J to 0 bases, leaving 12 bases not matched to a gene. Germline V gene data show CDR1 as SNHLY and CDR2 as FYNNEI. CDR3 size: 20 residues. The CDR3, as DNA: TGTGCCAGCAGTGTACCCCCGGGACTAGCGGGACCGAGCTCCTACAATGAGCAGTTCTTC. This translates into CASSVPPGLAGPSSYNEQFF.

The chain recombines TRBV9 with TRBJ2-5; 7 bases fit TRBD2. Germline CDR1 reads SGDLS; CDR2 reads YYNGEE. The V segment lost 3 bases and the J segment 1 base; nucleotides outside the gene matches: 9. This CDR3 is built from 16 residues. This CDR3 is CASSAWSSGPQETQYF. CDR3 nucleotides: TGTGCCAGCAGCGCTTGGAGTAGCGGGCCCCAAGAGACCCAGTACTTC.

To note about this clone: Other nucleotide sequences from this sample produce the same CDR3. The genes are TRBV19 and TRBJ2-7, with D possibly called TRBD1 or TRBD2 (5 bases each). Germline values: CDR1 LNHDA, CDR2 SQIVND (reference sequence). This CDR3 has 13 residues. V lost 3 bases and J 3 bases, leaving 9 bases between the germline ends. The CDR3 spells CASSIGALYEQYF. The CDR3 DNA follows: TGTGCCAGTAGTATCGGGGCCCTCTACGAGCAGTACTTC.

The V and J genes are TRBV4-3 and TRBJ2-1; tentatively, D is TRBD2 (5 bases). This CDR3 spans 14 amino acids. Germline V gene data show CDR1 as LGHNA and CDR2 as YSLEER. Between the trimmed V and J ends, which lost 1 base and 4 bases, there was a span of 8 bases. CDR3 coding DNA: TGCGCCAGCAGCCAAGTCACGGGATACAATGAGCAGTTCTTC. It yields the protein CASSQVTGYNEQFF.

The chain recombines TRBV29-1 with TRBJ2-1; 9 bases are shared with TRBD2. The CDR3 extends over 12 amino acids. V lost 6 bases, J lost 10 bases, and 7 bases stayed unmatched. Germline-derived CDR1 and CDR2 are SQVTM and ANQGSEA. CDR3 region: CSVIAGVGEQFF. In nucleotides, the CDR3 is TGCAGCGTGATAGCGGGAGTTGGGGAGCAGTTCTTC.

The V call is TRBV27, the J call TRBJ2-5; tentatively, D is TRBD2 (7 bases). The J call is doubtful: the DNA matches TRBJ2-7 better. From germline, CDR1 is MNHEY and CDR2 SMNVEV (reference sequence). This CDR3 region has 15 residues. The CDR3 protein is CASSLRGGGLYEQYF. CDR3 sequence (DNA): TGTGCCAGCAGTTTAAGGGGGGGAGGGTTATACGAGCAGTACTTC.

The V gene is TRBV7-2, the J gene TRBJ2-1, with 7 bases matching TRBD1. The V gene's germline CDR1 is SGHTA and CDR2 FQGNSA. The CDR3 has 16 residues. V dropped 1 base and J dropped 7; count of bases not matched to a gene: 10. Written as DNA, the CDR3 is TGTGCCAGCAGCTTAGTCGGCAGGGGGTACTCTAATGAGCAGTTCTTC. Translation gives CASSLVGRGYSNEQFF.

The chain couples TRBV19 to TRBJ1-2, with D unclear. Germline CDR1 reads LNHDA; CDR2 reads SQIVND (reference sequence). This CDR3 contains 15 residues. Trimming pared 5 bases from V and 7 bases from J, leaving 20 bases between. In DNA form, the CDR3 reads TGTGCCAGTAGTGTGTGGACGGCCCGGGTCGGTGGCTACACCTTC. Its translation is CASSVWTARVGGYTF.

This clone was observed a single time. This chain links TRBV20-1 with TRBJ1-6, with unresolved D. V was trimmed by 7 bases and J by 9 bases, leaving 1 base between them. CDR1 DFQATT and CDR2 SNEGSKA come from the germline V gene (reference sequence). There are 8 residues in the CDR3. The CDR3 reads CSVSPLHF. CDR3 nucleotides: TGCAGTGTTTCACCCCTCCACTTT.

The table lists this clone with a count of one. The sample holds other DNA sequences that translate to the same CDR3. The CDR3 region has the DNA TGTGCCAGCAGTTTGACTAACACCGGGGAGCTGTTTTTT. It yields the protein CASSLTNTGELFF. The chain carries TRBV28 and TRBJ2-2, with D unclear. This CDR3 region has 13 residues. Germline CDR1 and CDR2: MDHEN and SYDVKM. V lost 3 bases and J 2 bases, leaving 4 bases between the germline ends.

The rearrangement uses TRBV6-5 and TRBJ2-1, with TRBD2 identical over 9 bases. Germline assignment: CDR1 MNHEY and CDR2 SVGAGI. The V segment lost 6 bases and the J segment 4 bases; nucleotides outside the gene matches: 7. The CDR3 has 15 amino acids. CDR3 in amino acids: CASRLTSGHYNEQFF. CDR3 bases: TGTGCCAGCAGGCTGACTAGCGGACATTACAATGAGCAGTTCTTC.

This rearrangement joins TRBV27 to TRBJ2-3; 8 nucleotides line up with TRBD1. The CDR3 runs to 17 residues. Germline loops: CDR1 MNHEY, CDR2 SMNVEV (reference sequence). The junction had 15 bases not matched to a gene; V was cut back by 5 bases and J by 5 bases. The DNA for the CDR3 is TGTGCCAGCAGTCCAATAGGAGGACAGGGTCCGGAAGATACGCAGTATTTT. This codes for CASSPIGGQGPEDTQYF.

The rearrangement joins TRBV15 to TRBJ2-2; TRBD2 is a possible D gene (5 bases). Germline V gene lookup returns CDR1 LNHNV and CDR2 YYDKDF (reference sequence). V gave up 7 bases and J gave up 5 bases, with 17 bases separating them. The CDR3 consists of 15 residues. CDR3 in amino acids: CATTPGPSGTGELFF. In nucleotides, the CDR3 is TGTGCCACCACGCCCGGCCCGTCGGGGACCGGGGAGCTGTTTTTT.

Regarding this clone: The sample carries other DNA sequences with the same CDR3. The CDR3 sequence: CASSVGGRGPYEQYF. As DNA, the CDR3 is TGTGCCAGCAGCGTAGGAGGGCGGGGGCCCTACGAGCAGTACTTC. The chain has TRBV9 and TRBJ2-7; a weak D match, TRBD2 (7 bases). Germline V lookup: CDR1 SGDLS, CDR2 YYNGEE. V lost 0 bases and J 2 bases, leaving 12 bases between the germline ends. The CDR3 extends over 15 amino acids.

This rearrangement joins TRBV9 to TRBJ2-1, with no clear D. V lost 4 bases and J lost 6, with 20 bases in between. The CDR3 has 16 residues. The germline V gene has CDR1 SGDLS and CDR2 YYNGEE. CDR3: CASSPRAPFVFNEQFF. The CDR3 region has the DNA TGTGCCAGCAGCCCCCGAGCCCCCTTCGTCTTCAATGAGCAGTTCTTC. The whole variable domain, remainder taken from reference TRBV9 and TRBJ2-1, is DSGVTQTPKHLITATGQRVTLRCSPRSGDLSVYWYQQSLDQGLQFLIQYYNGEERAKGNILERFSAQQFPDLHSELNLSSLELGDSALYFCASSPRAPFVFNEQFFGPGTRLTVL.

The CDR3 DNA reads TGTGCCAGCAGTTTATTCGTCAACCCGGGACTAGCGGGGGTAAACACAGATACGCAGTATTTT. Its protein is CASSLFVNPGLAGVNTDTQYF. This sequence joins TRBV27 and TRBJ2-3, with 14 bases that match TRBD2. Germline CDR1 reads MNHEY; CDR2 reads SMNVEV (reference sequence). The CDR3 runs to 21 residues. V gave up 1 base and J gave up 2 bases; unmatched junction bases: 14.

The CDR3 DNA is TGTGCCAGCAGTTTACAGTGGGGGGCGGGAACTGAAGCTTTCTTT. It codes for CASSLQWGAGTEAFF. The chain carries TRBV27 and TRBJ1-1; tentative D call: TRBD1 (6 bases). In germline, CDR1 is MNHEY, CDR2 SMNVEV (reference sequence). The CDR3 length is 15 residues. Trimming left V 2 bases short and J 5 bases short, with 15 bases between.

This rearrangement joins TRBV5-6 to TRBJ2-7; 7 bases fit TRBD1. Per germline, CDR1 SGHDT and CDR2 YYEEEE. The CDR3 covers 14 residues. Trimming cost V 4 bases and J 2 bases; bases outside gene matches: 6. The CDR3 sequence: CASSAGDRAYEQYF. CDR3 DNA sequence: TGTGCCAGCAGCGCGGGCGACAGGGCCTACGAGCAGTACTTC.